This T cell receptor (beta chain) was captured in a study of T cell responses to AZD1222 COVID-19 vaccine. Profiled with immunoSEQ multiplex PCR; TCRdb holds only in-frame clones, not every one. The sample includes 88,000 or so clones, roughly nine tenths of them seen just once. The CDR3 totals 14 residues. The germline CDR1 and CDR2 sequences are SGHTS and YDEGEE. V lost 0 bases to trimming and J lost 1 base, with 4 bases between them. Regarding the study as a whole: All repertoire sampling was performed exclusively after the peak T cell response. Targeting of unmutated variant regions was reportedly seen in nearly half of spike-specific TCRs. Spike-wide vaccine-associated CD4 TCRs dominated at 160-218 and 743-854. The donor cohort was predominantly white British with a female majority, and clonal diversity may have been underestimated.

A note on this clone: No antigen is known for it.

The J gene is TRBJ1-4, the V gene TRBV5-8, with no clear D. Sequenced material: peripheral blood, taken 28 days after the second AZD1222 dose. The receptor was isolated from an adult who received the AZD1222 COVID-19 vaccine. The CDR3 protein is CASSLGETNEKLFF. The CDR3 region has the DNA TGTGCCAGCAGCTTGGGAGAAACTAATGAAAAACTGTTTTTT.